Each of the 6 T cell receptor beta chains below was sequenced from the same sample in a study of vaccination and CD4 T cells after COVID-19. For these TCRs, the target antigens are not known. Sequenced with the Oncomine TCR Beta short-read assay was DNA taken from cultured CD4+ T cells. TCRdb called the PCR reads again in MiXCR, with one record for every CDR3 protein. The sample contains 6,000 to 6,500 distinct CDR3 sequences, roughly 18% of which appear only once. Sample treatment: approximately 9-day PBMC culture with coronavirus spike peptide pools or control peptides (ViraFEST assay). The sample taken for sequencing was CD4+ T cells from blood, cultured in vitro. These receptors all stem from a human donor who had recovered from COVID-19.

CDR3 nucleotides: TGTGCCAGCAGCCCTCGACTAGCGGGAGGAAAAGAGACCCAGTACTTC. It codes for CASSPRLAGGKETQYF. The chain is built from TRBV3-1 and TRBJ2-5; 13 bases agree with TRBD2. CDR1 and CDR2 (germline): LGHDT, YNNKEL (reference sequence). This CDR3 has 16 residues. The trim removed 4 bases at V and 3 bases at J, leaving 5 bases unmatched.

The chain uses TRBV9 and TRBJ2-5; D possibly corresponds to TRBD2 (7 bases). Germline V gene data show CDR1 as SGDLS and CDR2 as YYNGEE. The CDR3 sequence is 15 residues long. The ends were cut back, 0 bases at V and 5 bases at J, with 14 bases in the middle. This CDR3 reads CASSVEGGGRETQYF. For the CDR3, the DNA is TGTGCCAGCAGCGTAGAGGGAGGGGGAAGGGAGACCCAGTACTTC. The entire variable domain, with the rest obtained from reference TRBV9 and TRBJ2-5, is as follows: DSGVTQTPKHLITATGQRVTLRCSPRSGDLSVYWYQQSLDQGLQFLIQYYNGEERAKGNILERFSAQQFPDLHSELNLSSLELGDSALYFCASSVEGGGRETQYFGPGTRLLVL.

J is TRBJ2-3 and V is TRBV29-1; the D is unclear. The V gene lost 2 bases and the J gene lost 1 base, with 4 bases spanning the gap. This CDR3 region has 12 residues. Germline V gene data show CDR1 as SQVTM and CDR2 as ANQGSEA. The CDR3 region is CSVERGTDTQYF. The CDR3 DNA reads TGCAGCGTTGAAAGGGGCACAGATACGCAGTATTTT.

This chain connects TRBV7-8 to TRBJ2-2, with a possible D match to TRBD1 (6 bases). V lost 10 bases to trimming and J lost 0 bases, with 12 bases between them. The CDR3 covers 14 residues. Germline V lookup: CDR1 SGHVS, CDR2 FQNEAQ. CDR3 residues: CANRGGPNTGELFF. The CDR3 DNA is TGTGCCAACCGAGGGGGTCCGAACACCGGGGAGCTGTTTTTT.

V is TRBV4-1 and J is TRBJ2-7; 7 bases map to TRBD1. Losses at the gene ends were 10 bases for V and 0 bases for J; bases not matched to a gene: 3. Germline lookup yields CDR1 MGHRA and CDR2 YSYEKL. This CDR3 has 12 residues. The CDR3 DNA follows: TGCGCCATTGGGACAGACTCCTACGAGCAGTACTTC. This codes for CAIGTDSYEQYF.

The table lists this clonotype with a few counts. The J gene is TRBJ1-2, the V gene TRBV28, with D perhaps matching TRBD1 (6 bases). The germline CDR1 and CDR2 sequences are MDHEN and SYDVKM. This CDR3 spans 16 amino acids. V was pared by 8 bases and J by 7 bases, with 26 bases between. This chain's CDR3 is CASVNRDTSGFRGYTF. CDR3 nucleotide sequence: TGTGCCAGCGTCAACCGGGACACCTCTGGATTCCGTGGCTACACCTTC.